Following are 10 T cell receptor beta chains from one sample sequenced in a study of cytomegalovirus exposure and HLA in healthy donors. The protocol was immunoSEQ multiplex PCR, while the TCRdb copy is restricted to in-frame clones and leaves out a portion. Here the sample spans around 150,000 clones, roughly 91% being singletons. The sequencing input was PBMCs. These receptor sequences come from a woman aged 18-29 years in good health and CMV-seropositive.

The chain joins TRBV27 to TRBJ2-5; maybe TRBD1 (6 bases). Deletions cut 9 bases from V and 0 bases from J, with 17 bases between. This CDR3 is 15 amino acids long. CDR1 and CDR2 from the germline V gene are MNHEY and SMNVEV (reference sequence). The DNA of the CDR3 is TGTGCCAGTTCAAGGTCGGGACACAACCAAGAGACCCAGTACTTC. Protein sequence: CASSRSGHNQETQYF.

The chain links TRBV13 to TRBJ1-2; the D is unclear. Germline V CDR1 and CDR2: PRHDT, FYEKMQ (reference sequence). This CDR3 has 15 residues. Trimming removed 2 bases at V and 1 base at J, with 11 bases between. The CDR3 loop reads CASSLRQTSNYGYTF. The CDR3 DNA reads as TGTGCCAGCAGCTTACGCCAGACAAGTAACTATGGCTACACCTTC. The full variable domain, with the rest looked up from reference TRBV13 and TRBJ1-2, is AAGVIQSPRHLIKEKRETATLKCYPIPRHDTVYWYQQGPGQDPQFLISFYEKMQSDKGSIPDRFSAQQFSDYHSELNMSSLELGDSALYFCASSLRQTSNYGYTFGSGTRLTVV.

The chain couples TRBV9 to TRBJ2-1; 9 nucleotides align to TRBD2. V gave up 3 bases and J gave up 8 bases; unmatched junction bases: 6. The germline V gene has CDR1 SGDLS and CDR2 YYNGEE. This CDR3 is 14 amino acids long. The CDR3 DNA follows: TGTGCCAGCAGCGCCTTGAGCGGGAGGTATGAGCAGTTCTTC. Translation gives CASSALSGRYEQFF.

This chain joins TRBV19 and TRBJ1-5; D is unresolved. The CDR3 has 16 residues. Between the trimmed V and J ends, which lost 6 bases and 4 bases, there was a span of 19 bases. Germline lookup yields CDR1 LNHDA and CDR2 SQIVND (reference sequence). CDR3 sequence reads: CASRPQGGKGNQPQHF. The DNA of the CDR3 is TGTGCCAGTAGACCTCAAGGCGGGAAGGGAAATCAGCCCCAGCATTTT.

The CDR3 DNA reads as TGTGCCAGCAGTTCCGGGACAGGGGGCCAAACAGATACGCAGTATTTT. Translation gives CASSSGTGGQTDTQYF. V gene TRBV6-5 combines with J gene TRBJ2-3, with 12 bases that match TRBD1. CDR1 and CDR2 (germline): MNHEY, SVGAGI. V gave up 4 bases and J gave up 3 bases; unmatched junction bases: 5. The CDR3 sequence is 16 residues long.

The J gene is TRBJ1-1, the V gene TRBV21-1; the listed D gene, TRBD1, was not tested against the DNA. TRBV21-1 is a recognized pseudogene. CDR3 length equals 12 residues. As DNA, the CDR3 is TGTGCCAGCAGTCCAGGACAGGGACAAGCTTTCTTT. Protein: CASSPGQGQAFF.

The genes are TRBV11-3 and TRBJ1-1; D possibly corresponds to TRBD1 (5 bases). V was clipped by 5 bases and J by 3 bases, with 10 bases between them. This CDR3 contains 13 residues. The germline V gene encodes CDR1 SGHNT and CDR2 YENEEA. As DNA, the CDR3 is TGTGCCAGCAGCAGGGGTCGGGACACTGAAGCTTTCTTT. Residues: CASSRGRDTEAFF.

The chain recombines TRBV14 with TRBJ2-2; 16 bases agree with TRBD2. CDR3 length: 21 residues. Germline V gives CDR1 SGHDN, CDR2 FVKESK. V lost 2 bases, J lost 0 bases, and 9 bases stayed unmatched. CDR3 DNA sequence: TGTGCCAGCAGCCAACTGGGACTAGCGGGAGGGCCGGGCACGAACACCGGGGAGCTGTTTTTT. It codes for CASSQLGLAGGPGTNTGELFF.

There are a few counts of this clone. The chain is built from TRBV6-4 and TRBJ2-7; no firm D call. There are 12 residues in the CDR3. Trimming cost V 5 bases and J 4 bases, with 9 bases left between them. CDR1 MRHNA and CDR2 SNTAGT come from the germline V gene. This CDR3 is CASSHRHYEQYF. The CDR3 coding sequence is TGTGCCAGCAGTCACAGACATTACGAGCAGTACTTC.

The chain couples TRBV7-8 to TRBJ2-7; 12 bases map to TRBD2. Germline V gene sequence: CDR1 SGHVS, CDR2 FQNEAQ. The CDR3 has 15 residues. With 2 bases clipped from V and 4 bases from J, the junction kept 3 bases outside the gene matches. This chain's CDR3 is CASSLLTSGSYEQYF. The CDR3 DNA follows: TGTGCCAGCAGCTTACTGACTAGCGGGAGTTACGAGCAGTACTTC.